The 25 T cell receptor beta chains listed next were all sequenced from one sample in a study of T cells after yellow fever vaccination. TCRdb re-called the 5' RACE reads with MiXCR, one entry per CDR3 protein. The sample records about 340,000 distinct CDR3 sequences, around 12% being singletons. The sequenced sample was CD4+ T cells sorted from PBMCs, obtained 15 days after the yellow fever booster vaccination. The receptor source for this set is a man aged 18 to 29 who received the YFV17D yellow fever vaccine.

This chain links TRBV20-1 with TRBJ1-1; 11 bases agree with TRBD1. CDR1 is DFQATT, CDR2 SNEGSKA, per germline (reference sequence). The V segment lost 6 bases and the J segment 13 bases; nucleotides outside the gene matches: 13. The CDR3 covers 13 residues. DNA of the CDR3: TGCAGTGCCCGGAAGGGGACAGGGGGTCATCATTTCTTT. Translated: CSARKGTGGHHFF.

This clonotype has a handful of counts. The chain employs TRBV10-3 and TRBJ2-7; TRBD2 aligns across 10 bases. From germline, CDR1 is ENHRY and CDR2 SYGVKD. Trimming removed 8 bases from V and 2 bases from J; junction bases left unmatched: 3. CDR3 length: 13 residues. The DNA for the CDR3 is TGTGCCATCGGGACTAGCGTGGCCTACGAGCAGTACTTC. As protein: CAIGTSVAYEQYF.

This clonotype turned up a few times. The V and J genes are TRBV4-1 and TRBJ1-3, with TRBD1 as a possible D gene (6 bases). The germline V gene encodes CDR1 MGHRA and CDR2 YSYEKL. V lost 1 base to trimming and J lost 0 bases, with 16 bases between them. The CDR3 runs to 18 residues. The CDR3 here is CASSQGGAYRRSGNTIYF. DNA of the CDR3: TGCGCCAGCAGCCAAGGGGGGGCTTACAGGCGCTCTGGAAACACCATATATTTT.

This clonotype occurred a few times. The chain links TRBV27 to TRBJ1-5; D gene uncertain. CDR3 length: 12 amino acids. From germline, CDR1 is MNHEY and CDR2 SMNVEV (reference sequence). V shed 3 bases and J shed 5 bases, with 5 bases lying between them. CDR3 in DNA: TGTGCCAGCAGTTTTGTGGATCAGCCCCAGCATTTT. As protein: CASSFVDQPQHF.

As to this clonotype: A much larger clone differs by one base, so this may be a read error. The V and J genes are TRBV7-2 and TRBJ2-5; D perhaps matches TRBD2 (6 bases). In germline, CDR1 is SGHTA, CDR2 FQGNSA. This CDR3 has 14 amino acids. CDR3 protein: CGSSSMPDGGTQYF. The CDR3 DNA reads TGTGGCAGCAGCTCAATGCCGGACGGGGGGACCCAGTACTTC.

This clonotype was seen more than once but under ten times. The V and J genes are TRBV5-1 and TRBJ2-1, with 16 bases fitting TRBD2. This CDR3 comprises 21 residues. Germline loops: CDR1 SGHRS, CDR2 YFSETQ. V dropped 4 bases and J dropped 1; count of bases not matched to a gene: 14. CDR3 loop: CASSRTTPGLAGGRSYNEQFF. In nucleotides, the CDR3 is TGCGCCAGCAGCAGAACCACCCCGGGACTAGCGGGGGGGCGGTCCTACAATGAGCAGTTCTTC.

This clonotype has just a few counts. The rearrangement uses TRBV9 and TRBJ1-5, with TRBD1 matching 7 bases. This CDR3 has 15 residues. The germline gives CDR1 SGDLS, CDR2 YYNGEE. The junction had 12 bases not matched to a gene; V was cut back by 5 bases and J by 7 bases. The CDR3 reads CASSQGGGPHQPQHF. The CDR3 nucleotides are TGTGCCAGCAGTCAGGGGGGCGGGCCCCACCAGCCCCAGCATTTT.

This clonotype was counted only a few times. CDR3 DNA: TGTGCCACCAGCGGCCGATTGACTAGCGGGCAAAGTGAGCAGTTCTTC. Protein: CATSGRLTSGQSEQFF. The rearrangement uses TRBV15 and TRBJ2-1, with 10 positions matching TRBD2. Germline CDR1 is LNHNV and CDR2 is YYDKDF (reference sequence). Trimming cost V 5 bases and J 9 bases; bases outside gene matches: 13. The CDR3 loop spans 16 amino acids.

This chain links TRBV6-1 with TRBJ1-2; D not resolved. Deletions cut 4 bases from V and 2 bases from J, with 11 bases between. This CDR3 has 14 residues. The germline V gene encodes CDR1 MNHNS and CDR2 SASEGT. CDR3 coding DNA: TGTGCCAGCAGTGGCCCGGGAGCCAACTATGGCTACACCTTC. Its translation is CASSGPGANYGYTF.

In this sample, this clonotype turned up a few times. Written as DNA, the CDR3 is TGTGCCAGCAGCTTAGCGCTTTGGCAGGGACAAGAGACCCAGTACTTC. The encoded protein is CASSLALWQGQETQYF. The V and J genes are TRBV7-2 and TRBJ2-5, with D possibly being TRBD1 (5 bases). CDR3 size: 16 residues. Trimming left V 0 bases short and J 2 bases short, with 13 bases between. In germline, CDR1 is SGHTA, CDR2 FQGNSA.

CDR3 sequence reads: CASGLVLFGRGRRQETQYF. In DNA form, the CDR3 reads TGTGCTAGTGGTTTGGTACTATTCGGCAGGGGGCGCCGCCAAGAGACCCAGTACTTC. This sequence joins TRBV12-5 and TRBJ2-5, with TRBD1 identical over 8 bases. The CDR3 loop spans 19 amino acids. Germline V lookup: CDR1 LGHNT, CDR2 FRNRAP. V dropped 0 bases and J dropped 1; count of bases not matched to a gene: 13.

The chain recombines TRBV11-2 with TRBJ2-7; D possibly corresponds to TRBD1 (6 bases). Trimming stripped 6 bases from V and 2 bases from J, with 11 bases between. The CDR3 loop spans 13 amino acids. In germline, CDR1 is SGHAT, CDR2 FQNNGV. CDR3 sequence (DNA): TGTGCCAGCAGAGAGGGGGTAGCCTACGAGCAGTACGTC. Residues: CASREGVAYEQYV.

In nucleotides, the CDR3 is TGTGCCAGCAGTTCCAGGGTTGGCCAGCCCCAGCATTTT. Protein product: CASSSRVGQPQHF. This chain joins TRBV7-9 and TRBJ1-5, with D maybe TRBD1 (5 bases). Trimming removed 6 bases at V and 7 bases at J, with 13 bases between. This CDR3 spans 13 amino acids. CDR1 and CDR2 (germline): SEHNR, FQNEAQ (reference sequence).

The rearrangement joins TRBV20-1 to TRBJ2-1; 9 positions match TRBD2. Unmatched junction bases numbered 9, after V lost 5 bases and J lost 7 bases. CDR3 length: 14 residues. Germline V gene lookup returns CDR1 DFQATT and CDR2 SNEGSKA (reference sequence). The CDR3 DNA reads as TGCAGTGCTGGGGGACTAGCCGTATTTAATGAGCAGTTCTTC. Encoded protein: CSAGGLAVFNEQFF.

The chain employs TRBV29-1 and TRBJ2-1; 8 nucleotides agree with TRBD1. CDR1 is SQVTM, CDR2 ANQGSEA, per germline. The CDR3 totals 14 residues. V lost 7 bases to trimming and J lost 2 bases; unmatched junction nucleotides: 7. The CDR3 reads CSARTGLAYNEQFF. DNA of the CDR3: TGCAGCGCCCGGACAGGGCTTGCCTACAATGAGCAGTTCTTC.

This clonotype was recorded many times. One end of the junction varies from germline; a read error may be responsible. The chain joins TRBV6-6 to TRBJ1-6; D remains unclear. The germline CDR1 and CDR2 sequences are MNHNY and SVGAGI (reference sequence). The CDR3 sequence is 18 residues long. CDR3 bases: TGTGCCAGCAGCTACTCTCCGGGCCAAGACCCGGACAATTCACCCCTCCACTTT. It yields the protein CASSYSPGQDPDNSPLHF.

This clonotype was seen more than once but under ten times. The V and J genes are TRBV3-1 and TRBJ1-1; D is undetermined. The CDR3 consists of 12 residues. Trimming took 3 bases from V and 10 from J, leaving 12 bases between them. Germline V gene lookup returns CDR1 LGHDT and CDR2 YNNKEL (reference sequence). CDR3 residues: CASSHGDRVAFF. CDR3 in DNA: TGTGCCAGCAGCCATGGCGACCGCGTAGCTTTCTTT.

This chain connects TRBV19 to TRBJ1-6; D is unresolved. CDR1 is LNHDA, CDR2 SQIVND, per germline (reference sequence). V gave up 4 bases and J gave up 6 bases, with 16 bases separating them. The CDR3 loop spans 16 amino acids. The CDR3 DNA reads as TGTGCCAGTAGTAGGGATCTACCCTCGGGTAATTCACCCCTCCACTTT. It codes for CASSRDLPSGNSPLHF.

The J gene is TRBJ2-5, the V gene TRBV6-6; 8 bases are a match to TRBD1. J was trimmed by 7 bases and V by 5 bases; bases with no gene match: 12. The CDR3 is 15 amino acids. Germline loops: CDR1 MNHNY, CDR2 SVGAGI (reference sequence). The CDR3 protein is CASSRPGTGSGTQYF. The CDR3 DNA reads as TGTGCCAGCAGTCGTCCCGGGACAGGATCGGGGACCCAGTACTTC.

This clonotype occurred a few times. The V gene is TRBV20-1, the J gene TRBJ2-5; 13 bases are a match to TRBD2. Looked up from germline, CDR1 is DFQATT and CDR2 is SNEGSKA (reference sequence). V gave up 7 bases and J gave up 5 bases; unmatched junction bases: 10. The CDR3 is 15 residues long. The CDR3 region has the DNA TGCAGTGTCAGACTAGCGGGGGGCCCTCCGGAGACCCAGTACTTC. This translates into CSVRLAGGPPETQYF.

This clonotype was detected only a few times. This chain links TRBV28 with TRBJ1-3; possibly TRBD1 for D (5 bases). The CDR3 is made up of 15 amino acids. V lost 2 bases to trimming and J lost 5 bases, with 13 bases between them. Germline CDR1 and CDR2: MDHEN and SYDVKM. The CDR3 sequence: CASSLPGTRRNTIYF. Here the CDR3 DNA reads TGTGCCAGCAGTTTACCCGGGACCCGACGAAACACCATATATTTT.

The rearrangement uses TRBV2 and TRBJ1-2, with 9 bases matching TRBD1. In germline, CDR1 is SNHLY, CDR2 FYNNEI. J was trimmed by 7 bases and V by 8 bases; bases with no gene match: 11. The CDR3 covers 14 residues. Here the CDR3 DNA reads TGTGCCAGCGGTCCGGGACAGGGTTCGGGTGGCTACACCTTC. Protein sequence: CASGPGQGSGGYTF.

The sample holds a few counts of this clonotype. The rearrangement joins TRBV12-3 or TRBV12-4 to TRBJ1-5; D is perhaps TRBD1 (5 bases). This CDR3 region has 14 residues. V lost 5 bases and J 5 bases, leaving 13 bases between the germline ends. CDR3 nucleotide sequence: TGTGCCAGCAGTGAGGACGGGACCCATCAGCCCCAGCATTTT. This gives the protein CASSEDGTHQPQHF.

This rearrangement joins TRBV15 to TRBJ1-4; TRBD1 matches 8 bases. The CDR3 totals 14 residues. The trim removed 3 bases at V and 7 bases at J, leaving 4 bases unmatched. The germline gives CDR1 LNHNV, CDR2 YYDKDF (reference sequence). CDR3 coding DNA: TGTGCCACCAGCAGGGACAGGGCAGTTGAAAAACTGTTTTTT. This encodes CATSRDRAVEKLFF.

This clonotype was seen a few times. This chain connects TRBV25-1 to TRBJ2-3; TRBD1 agrees at 7 bases. Trimming cost V 6 bases and J 4 bases; bases outside gene matches: 4. CDR1 is MGHDK and CDR2 is SYGVNS in the germline V gene. This CDR3 has 13 amino acids. The CDR3 reads CASRRTGADTQYF. For the CDR3, the DNA is TGTGCCAGCAGGCGGACAGGCGCAGATACGCAGTATTTT.